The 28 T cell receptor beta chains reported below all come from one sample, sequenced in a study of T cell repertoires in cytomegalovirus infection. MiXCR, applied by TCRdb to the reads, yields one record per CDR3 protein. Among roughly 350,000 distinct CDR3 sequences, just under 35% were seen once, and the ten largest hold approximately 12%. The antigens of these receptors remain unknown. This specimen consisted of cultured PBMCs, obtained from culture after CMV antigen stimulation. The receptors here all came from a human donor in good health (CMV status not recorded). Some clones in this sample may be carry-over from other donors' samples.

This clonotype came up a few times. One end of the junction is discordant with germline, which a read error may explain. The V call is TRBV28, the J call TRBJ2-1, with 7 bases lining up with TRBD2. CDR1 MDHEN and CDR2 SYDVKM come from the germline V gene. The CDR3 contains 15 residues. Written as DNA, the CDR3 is TGTGCCAGCAGCTTATTGGGACTATCCTACAATGAGCAGTTCTTC. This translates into CASSLLGLSYNEQFF. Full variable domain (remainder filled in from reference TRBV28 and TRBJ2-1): DVKVTQSSRYLVKRTGEKVFLECVQDMDHENMFWYRQDPGLGLRLIYFSYDVKMKEKGDIPEGYSVSREKKERFSLILESASTNQTSMYLCASSLLGLSYNEQFFGPGTRLTVL.

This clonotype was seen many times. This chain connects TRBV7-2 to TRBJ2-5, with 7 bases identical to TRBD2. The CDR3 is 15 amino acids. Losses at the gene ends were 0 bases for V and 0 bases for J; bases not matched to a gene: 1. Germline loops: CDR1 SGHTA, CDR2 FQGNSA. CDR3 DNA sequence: TGTGCCAGCAGCTTAGCGGGAGGGTACCAAGAGACCCAGTACTTC. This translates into CASSLAGGYQETQYF.

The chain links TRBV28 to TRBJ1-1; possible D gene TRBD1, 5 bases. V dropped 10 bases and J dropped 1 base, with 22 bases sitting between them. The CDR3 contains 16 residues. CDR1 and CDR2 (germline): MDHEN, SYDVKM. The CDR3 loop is CATTRRAGIGNTEAFF. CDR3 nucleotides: TGTGCCACGACCCGAAGGGCAGGGATTGGGAACACTGAAGCTTTCTTT.

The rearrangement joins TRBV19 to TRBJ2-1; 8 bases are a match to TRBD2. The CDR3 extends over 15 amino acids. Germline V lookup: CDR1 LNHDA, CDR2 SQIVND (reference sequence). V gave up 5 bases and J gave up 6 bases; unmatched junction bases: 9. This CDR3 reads CASSALAGLTNEQFF. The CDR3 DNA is TGTGCCAGTAGTGCCTTAGCGGGACTCACCAATGAGCAGTTCTTC.

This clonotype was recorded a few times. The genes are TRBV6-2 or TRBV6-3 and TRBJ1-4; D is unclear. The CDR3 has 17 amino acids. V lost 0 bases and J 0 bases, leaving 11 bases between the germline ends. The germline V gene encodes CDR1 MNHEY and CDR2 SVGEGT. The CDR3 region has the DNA TGTGCCAGCAGTTACTCCCGGACGGGCGCAACTAATGAAAAACTGTTTTTT. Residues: CASSYSRTGATNEKLFF.

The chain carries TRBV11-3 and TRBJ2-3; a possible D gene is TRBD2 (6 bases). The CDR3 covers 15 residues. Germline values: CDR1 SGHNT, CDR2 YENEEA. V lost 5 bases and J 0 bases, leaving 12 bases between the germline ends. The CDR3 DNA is TGTGCCAGCAGCACCCGAGGGACTAGCACAGATACGCAGTATTTT. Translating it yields CASSTRGTSTDTQYF.

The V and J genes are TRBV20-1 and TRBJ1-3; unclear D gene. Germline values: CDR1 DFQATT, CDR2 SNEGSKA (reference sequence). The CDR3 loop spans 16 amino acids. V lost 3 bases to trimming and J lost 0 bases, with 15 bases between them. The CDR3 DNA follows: TGCAGTGCTAGCCCCACGCTAGGTAACTCTGGAAACACCATATATTTT. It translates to CSASPTLGNSGNTIYF.

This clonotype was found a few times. CDR3 loop: CASSQQGAETQYF. The CDR3 nucleotides are TGTGCCAGCAGCCAACAGGGGGCAGAGACCCAGTACTTC. The V call is TRBV4-2, the J call TRBJ2-5; 8 bases match TRBD1. This CDR3 region has 13 residues. Germline-derived CDR1 and CDR2 are LGHNA and YNFKEQ. Losses at the gene ends were 2 bases for V and 4 bases for J; bases not matched to a gene: 0.

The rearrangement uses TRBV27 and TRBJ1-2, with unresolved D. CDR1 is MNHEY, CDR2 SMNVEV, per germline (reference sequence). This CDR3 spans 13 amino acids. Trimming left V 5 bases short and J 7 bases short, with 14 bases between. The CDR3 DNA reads TGTGCCAGCAGTCCCTCCTCCGACTTTGGCTACACCTTC. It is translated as CASSPSSDFGYTF.

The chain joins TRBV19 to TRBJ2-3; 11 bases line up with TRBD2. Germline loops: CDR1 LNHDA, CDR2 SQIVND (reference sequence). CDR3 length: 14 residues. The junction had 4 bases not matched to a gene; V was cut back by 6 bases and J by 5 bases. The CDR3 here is CASRLAGVIDTQYF. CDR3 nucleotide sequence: TGTGCCAGTAGACTAGCGGGAGTGATAGATACGCAGTATTTT.

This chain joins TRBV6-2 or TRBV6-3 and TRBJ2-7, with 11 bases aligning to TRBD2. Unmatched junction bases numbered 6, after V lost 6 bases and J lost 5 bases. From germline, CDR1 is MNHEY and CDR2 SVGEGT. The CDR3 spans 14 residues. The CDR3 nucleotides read TGTGCCAGCAGGGAAACTAGCGGGAGCCACGAGCAGTACGTC. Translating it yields CASRETSGSHEQYV.

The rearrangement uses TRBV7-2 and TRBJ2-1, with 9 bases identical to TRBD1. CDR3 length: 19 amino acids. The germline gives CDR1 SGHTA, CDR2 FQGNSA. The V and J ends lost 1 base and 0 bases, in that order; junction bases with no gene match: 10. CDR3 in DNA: TGTGCCAGCAGCTTAGAGGGACAGGGCGAAGGAAGCTCCTACAATGAGCAGTTCTTC. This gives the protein CASSLEGQGEGSSYNEQFF.

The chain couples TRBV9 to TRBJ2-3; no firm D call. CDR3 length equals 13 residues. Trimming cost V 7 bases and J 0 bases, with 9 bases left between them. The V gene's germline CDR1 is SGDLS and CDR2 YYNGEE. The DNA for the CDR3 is TGTGCCAGCTCGACGAAGAGCACAGATACGCAGTATTTT. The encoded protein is CASSTKSTDTQYF.

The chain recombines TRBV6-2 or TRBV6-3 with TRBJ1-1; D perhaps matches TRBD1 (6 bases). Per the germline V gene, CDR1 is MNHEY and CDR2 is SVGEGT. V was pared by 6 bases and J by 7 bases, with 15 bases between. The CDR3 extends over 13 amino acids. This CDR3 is CASRARDNNEAFF. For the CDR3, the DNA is TGTGCCAGCAGGGCCCGGGACAATAATGAAGCTTTCTTT.

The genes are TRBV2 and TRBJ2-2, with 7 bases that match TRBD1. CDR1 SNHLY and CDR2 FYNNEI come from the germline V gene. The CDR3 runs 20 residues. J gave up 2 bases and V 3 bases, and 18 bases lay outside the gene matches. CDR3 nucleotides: TGTGCCAGCAGTGACACAGGGGCGTACTCCAGTAGCTTAAACACCGGGGAGCTGTTTTTT. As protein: CASSDTGAYSSSLNTGELFF.

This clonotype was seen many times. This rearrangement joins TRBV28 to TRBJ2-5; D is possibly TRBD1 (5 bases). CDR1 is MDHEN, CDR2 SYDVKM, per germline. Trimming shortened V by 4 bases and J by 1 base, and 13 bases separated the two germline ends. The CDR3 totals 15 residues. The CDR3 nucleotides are TGTGCCAGCAGTTCCCCTGGGGCAGGCCAAGAGACCCAGTACTTC. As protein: CASSSPGAGQETQYF.

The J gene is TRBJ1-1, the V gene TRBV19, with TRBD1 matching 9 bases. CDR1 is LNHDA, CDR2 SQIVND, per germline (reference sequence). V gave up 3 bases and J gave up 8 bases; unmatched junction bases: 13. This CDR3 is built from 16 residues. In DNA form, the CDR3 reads TGTGCCAGTAGTATTAGGGCGACAGGGGGGACCACCGAAGCTTTCTTT. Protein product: CASSIRATGGTTEAFF.

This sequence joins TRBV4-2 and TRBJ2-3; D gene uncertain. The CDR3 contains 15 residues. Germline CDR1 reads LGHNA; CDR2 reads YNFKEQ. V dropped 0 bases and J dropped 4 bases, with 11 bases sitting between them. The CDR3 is CASSQETASADTQYF. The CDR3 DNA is TGTGCCAGCAGCCAAGAAACAGCTTCGGCAGATACGCAGTATTTT.

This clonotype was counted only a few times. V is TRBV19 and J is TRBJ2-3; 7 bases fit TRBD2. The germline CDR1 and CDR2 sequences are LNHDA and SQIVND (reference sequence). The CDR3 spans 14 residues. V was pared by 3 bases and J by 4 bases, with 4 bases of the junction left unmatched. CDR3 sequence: CASSIRGEADTQYF. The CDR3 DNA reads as TGTGCCAGTAGTATTCGGGGGGAGGCAGATACGCAGTATTTT.

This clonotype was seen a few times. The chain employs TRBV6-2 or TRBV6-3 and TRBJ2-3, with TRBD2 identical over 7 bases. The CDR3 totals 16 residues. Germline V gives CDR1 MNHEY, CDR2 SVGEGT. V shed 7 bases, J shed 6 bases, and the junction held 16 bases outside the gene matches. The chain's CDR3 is CASKTPGGPSQDTQYF. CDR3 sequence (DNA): TGTGCCAGCAAAACCCCGGGGGGTCCTTCTCAGGATACGCAGTATTTT.

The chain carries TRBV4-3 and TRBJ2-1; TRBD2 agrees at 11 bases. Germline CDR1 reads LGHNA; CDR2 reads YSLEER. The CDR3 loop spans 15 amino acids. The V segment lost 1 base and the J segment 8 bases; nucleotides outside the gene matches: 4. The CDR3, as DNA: TGCGCCAGCAGCCAAGTAGCGGGAGGGAGACATGAGCAGTTCTTC. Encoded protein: CASSQVAGGRHEQFF.

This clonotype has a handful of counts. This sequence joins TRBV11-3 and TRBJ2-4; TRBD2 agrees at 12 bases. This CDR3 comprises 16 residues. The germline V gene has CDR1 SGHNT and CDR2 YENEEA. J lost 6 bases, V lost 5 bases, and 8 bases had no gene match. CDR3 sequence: CASSTRTSGIRNIQYF. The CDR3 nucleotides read TGTGCCAGCAGCACCCGGACTAGCGGGATAAGAAACATTCAGTACTTC.

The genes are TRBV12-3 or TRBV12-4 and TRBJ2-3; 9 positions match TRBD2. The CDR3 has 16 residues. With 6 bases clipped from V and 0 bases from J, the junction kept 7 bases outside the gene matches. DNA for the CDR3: TGTGCCAGCAGCACGACTAGCGGACCTAGCACAGATACGCAGTATTTT. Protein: CASSTTSGPSTDTQYF.

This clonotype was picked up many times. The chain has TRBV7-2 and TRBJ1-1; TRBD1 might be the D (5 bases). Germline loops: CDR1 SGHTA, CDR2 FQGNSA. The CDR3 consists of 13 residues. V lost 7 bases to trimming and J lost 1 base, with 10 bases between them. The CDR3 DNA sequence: TGTGCCAGCACTCGGAGGGGGAACACTGAAGCTTTCTTT. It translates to CASTRRGNTEAFF.

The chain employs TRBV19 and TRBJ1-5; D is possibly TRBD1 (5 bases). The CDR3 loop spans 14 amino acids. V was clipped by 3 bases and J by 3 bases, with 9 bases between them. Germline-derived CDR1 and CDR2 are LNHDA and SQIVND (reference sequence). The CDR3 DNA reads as TGTGCCAGTAGTATCCGACAGTTCAATCAGCCCCAGCATTTT. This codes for CASSIRQFNQPQHF. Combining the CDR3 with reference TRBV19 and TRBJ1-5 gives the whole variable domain DGGITQSPKYLFRKEGQNVTLSCEQNLNHDAMYWYRQDPGQGLRLIYYSQIVNDFQKGDIAEGYSVSREKKESFPLTVTSAQKNPTAFYLCASSIRQFNQPQHFGDGTRLSIL.

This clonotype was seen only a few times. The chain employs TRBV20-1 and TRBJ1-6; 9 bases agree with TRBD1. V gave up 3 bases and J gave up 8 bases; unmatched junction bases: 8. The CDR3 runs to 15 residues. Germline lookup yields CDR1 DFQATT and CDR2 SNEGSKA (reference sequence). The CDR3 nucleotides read TGCAGTGCTAGGGGGGGGGGGACAGGGCATTCACCCCTCCACTTT. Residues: CSARGGGTGHSPLHF.

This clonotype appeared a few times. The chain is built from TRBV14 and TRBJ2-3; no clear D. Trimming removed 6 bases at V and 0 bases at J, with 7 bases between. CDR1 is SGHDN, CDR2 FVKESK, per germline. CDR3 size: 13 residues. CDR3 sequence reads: CASRDTSTDTQYF. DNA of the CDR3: TGTGCCAGCAGGGATACTAGCACAGATACGCAGTATTTT.

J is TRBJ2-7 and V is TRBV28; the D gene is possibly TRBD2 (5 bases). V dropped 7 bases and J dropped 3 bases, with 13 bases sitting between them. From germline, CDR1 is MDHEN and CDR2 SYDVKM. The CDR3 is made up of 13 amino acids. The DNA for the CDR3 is TGTGCCAGCACCGGGGTCCGCGGCTACGAGCAGTACTTC. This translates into CASTGVRGYEQYF.